This T cell receptor (beta chain) was profiled in a study of beta chain features in type 1 diabetes. General study findings and limits: A greater similarity of naive, central memory and Treg TCRB repertoires was seen among patients than among healthy donors. Whether TCRB rearrangement is influenced by HLA type went unresolved here.

Expressed TCRB transcripts were sequenced, since all the RNA that had been isolated was reverse transcribed. About 3.57 million reads, on average, came from each naive, central memory and regulatory T cell sample. The data were produced by immunoSEQ multiplex PCR, yet TCRdb's version contains in-frame clones alone and is incomplete. The sample has 200,000 to 250,000 clones; 7.5% to 10% are singletons. Concerning this clone itself: Antigen unknown.

Germline CDR1 and CDR2: LNHNV and YYDKDF (reference sequence). The CDR3 totals 14 residues. The single heparinised draw taken from each donor contained around 100 mL of blood on average. The rearrangement joins TRBV15 to TRBJ2-5; 8 nucleotides align to TRBD1. The DNA end is more similar to TRBJ2-7, so the J call may be wrong. Sequenced: naive CD4+ T cells from blood. The TCR sequence derives from a woman under 30 in good health. CDR3 residues: CATSLAGGTYEQYF. CDR3 coding DNA: TGTGCCACCAGCCTGGCAGGGGGCACCTACGAGCAGTACTTC.